A single sample gave rise to the 5 T cell receptor beta chains below, sequenced in a study of blood T cell repertoires in COVID-19. Sequencing used immunoSEQ multiplex PCR; TCRdb keeps in-frame clones, though not all of them. The profile shows 270,000 or so clones, roughly 84% of them singletons. What was sequenced was peripheral blood. These receptors were obtained from a human donor with COVID-19, enrolled during active disease. The donor label of this sample is uncertain.

The chain links TRBV19 to TRBJ2-3, with TRBD1 as a possible D gene (6 bases). CDR1 and CDR2 from the germline V gene are LNHDA and SQIVND (reference sequence). Trimming pared 5 bases from V and 3 bases from J, leaving 12 bases between. The CDR3 is made up of 14 amino acids. The CDR3 nucleotides read TGTGCCAGTAGTGTTACAGGGTCGACAGATACGCAGTATTTT. Protein product: CASSVTGSTDTQYF.

The chain has TRBV7-9 and TRBJ1-3, with TRBD1 as a possible D gene (5 bases). The germline V and J ends were trimmed by 5 bases and 0 bases, with 11 bases remaining between them. CDR3 length: 15 amino acids. From germline, CDR1 is SEHNR and CDR2 FQNEAQ (reference sequence). The CDR3 is CASSVGLTSGNTIYF. CDR3 in DNA: TGTGCCAGCAGCGTGGGACTTACCTCTGGAAACACCATATATTTT.

This clone was detected many times. The J gene is TRBJ2-6, the V gene TRBV28, with D hard to call. The CDR3 is made up of 15 amino acids. Germline V lookup: CDR1 MDHEN, CDR2 SYDVKM. The V gene lost 6 bases and the J gene lost 4 bases, with 13 bases spanning the gap. Written as DNA, the CDR3 is TGTGCCAGCAGCCTACTTCGCGTAGGGGCCAACGTCCTGACTTTC. Its translation is CASSLLRVGANVLTF.

This clone was seen a few times. The chain joins TRBV12-3 or TRBV12-4 to TRBJ1-2; D is possibly TRBD1 (6 bases). V lost 1 base and J 6 bases, leaving 9 bases between the germline ends. The CDR3 spans 13 residues. CDR3 region: CASSLGTEDGYTF. The CDR3 DNA follows: TGTGCCAGCAGTTTAGGGACAGAGGATGGCTACACCTTC.

In its sample, this clone was seen once. The chain joins TRBV25-1 to TRBJ1-6; TRBD1 agrees at 9 bases. Germline-derived CDR1 and CDR2 are MGHDK and SYGVNS. V was pared by 0 bases and J by 10 bases, with 10 bases of the junction left unmatched. The CDR3 spans 17 residues. The CDR3 DNA sequence: TGTGCCAGCAGTGAATATAAGGGACAGGGAGTGTCGTCACCCCTCCACTTT. It is translated as CASSEYKGQGVSSPLHF.